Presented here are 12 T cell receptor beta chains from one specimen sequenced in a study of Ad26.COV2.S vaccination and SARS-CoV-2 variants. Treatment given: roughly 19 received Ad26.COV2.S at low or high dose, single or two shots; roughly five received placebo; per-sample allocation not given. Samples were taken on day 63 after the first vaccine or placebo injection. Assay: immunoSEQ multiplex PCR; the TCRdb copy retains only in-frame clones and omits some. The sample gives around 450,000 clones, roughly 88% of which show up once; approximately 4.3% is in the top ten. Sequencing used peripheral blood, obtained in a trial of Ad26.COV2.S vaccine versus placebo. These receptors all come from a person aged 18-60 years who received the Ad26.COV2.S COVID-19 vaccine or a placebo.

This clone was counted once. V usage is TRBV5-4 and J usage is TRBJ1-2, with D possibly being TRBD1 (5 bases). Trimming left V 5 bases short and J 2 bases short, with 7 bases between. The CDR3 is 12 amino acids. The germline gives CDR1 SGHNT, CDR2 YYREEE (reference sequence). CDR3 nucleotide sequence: TGTGCCAGCAGGAGACAGAACTATGGCTACACCTTC. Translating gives CASRRQNYGYTF. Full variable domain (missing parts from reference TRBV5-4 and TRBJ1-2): ETGVTQSPTHLIKTRGQQVTLRCSSQSGHNTVSWYQQALGQGPQFIFQYYREEENGRGNFPPRFSGLQFPNYSSELNVNALELDDSALYLCASRRQNYGYTFGSGTRLTVV.

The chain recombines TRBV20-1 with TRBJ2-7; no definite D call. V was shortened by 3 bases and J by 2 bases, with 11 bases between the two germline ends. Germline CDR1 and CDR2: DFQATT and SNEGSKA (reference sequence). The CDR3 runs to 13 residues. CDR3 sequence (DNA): TGCAGTGCTAGTACTGGAAGTGCCTACGAGCAGTACTTC. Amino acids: CSASTGSAYEQYF.

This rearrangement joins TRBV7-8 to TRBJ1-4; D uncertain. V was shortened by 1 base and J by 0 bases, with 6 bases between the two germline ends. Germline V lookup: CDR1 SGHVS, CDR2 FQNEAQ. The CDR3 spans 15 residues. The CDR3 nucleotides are TGTGCCAGCAGCTTAGGGGTTGCAACTAATGAAAAACTGTTTTTT. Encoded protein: CASSLGVATNEKLFF.

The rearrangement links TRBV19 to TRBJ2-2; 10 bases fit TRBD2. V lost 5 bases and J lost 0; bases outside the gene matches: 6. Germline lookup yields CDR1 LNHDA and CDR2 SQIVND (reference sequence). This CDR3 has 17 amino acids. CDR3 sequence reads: CASSGLAALSNTGELFF. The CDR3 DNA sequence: TGTGCCAGTAGTGGACTAGCGGCATTATCGAACACCGGGGAGCTGTTTTTT.

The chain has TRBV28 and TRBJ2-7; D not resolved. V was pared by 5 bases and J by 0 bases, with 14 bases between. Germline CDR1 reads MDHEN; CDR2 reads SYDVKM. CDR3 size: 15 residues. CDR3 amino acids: CASSLLVPSSYEQYF. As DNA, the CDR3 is TGTGCCAGCAGTCTTTTAGTACCGAGCTCCTACGAGCAGTACTTC.

The CDR3 DNA is TGTGCCAGCAGCTTAGTCGGCAGGCCCTCCTACGAGCAGTACTTC. It codes for CASSLVGRPSYEQYF. The chain combines TRBV7-9 with TRBJ2-7; D call uncertain. Looked up from germline, CDR1 is SEHNR and CDR2 is FQNEAQ (reference sequence). Trimming removed 1 base from V and 0 bases from J, with 10 bases in between. The CDR3 runs to 15 residues.

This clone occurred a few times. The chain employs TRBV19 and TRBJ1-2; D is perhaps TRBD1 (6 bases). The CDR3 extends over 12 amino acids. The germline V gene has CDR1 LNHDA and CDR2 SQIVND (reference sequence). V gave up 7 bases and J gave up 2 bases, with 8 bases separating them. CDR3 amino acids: CASNTGNYGYTF. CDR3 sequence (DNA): TGTGCCAGTAACACAGGGAACTATGGCTACACCTTC.

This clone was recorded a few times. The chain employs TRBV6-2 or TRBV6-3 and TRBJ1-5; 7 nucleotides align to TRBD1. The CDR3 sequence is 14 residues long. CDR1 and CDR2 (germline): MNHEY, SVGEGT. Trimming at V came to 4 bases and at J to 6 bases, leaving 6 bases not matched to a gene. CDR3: CASSFGTEIQPQHF. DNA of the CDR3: TGTGCCAGCAGTTTCGGGACAGAGATTCAGCCCCAGCATTTT.

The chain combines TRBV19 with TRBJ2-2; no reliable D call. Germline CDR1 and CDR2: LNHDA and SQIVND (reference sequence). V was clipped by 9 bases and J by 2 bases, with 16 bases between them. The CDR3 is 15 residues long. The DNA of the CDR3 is TGTGCCAGCAGTGCCACCTACCGAAACACCGGGGAGCTGTTTTTT. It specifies CASSATYRNTGELFF.

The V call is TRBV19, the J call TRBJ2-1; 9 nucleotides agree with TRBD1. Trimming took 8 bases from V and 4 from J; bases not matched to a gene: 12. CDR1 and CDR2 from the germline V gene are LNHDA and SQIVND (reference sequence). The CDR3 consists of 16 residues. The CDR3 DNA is TGTGCCAGTTCTTCTTTGACGGGACAGGGTTACAATGAGCAGTTCTTC. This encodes CASSSLTGQGYNEQFF.

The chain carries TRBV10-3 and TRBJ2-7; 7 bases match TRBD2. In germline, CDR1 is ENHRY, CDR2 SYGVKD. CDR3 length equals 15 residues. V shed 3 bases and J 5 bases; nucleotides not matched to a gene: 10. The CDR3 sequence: CAISDPAGASDEQYF. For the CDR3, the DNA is TGTGCCATCAGTGACCCCGCGGGAGCATCAGACGAGCAGTACTTC.

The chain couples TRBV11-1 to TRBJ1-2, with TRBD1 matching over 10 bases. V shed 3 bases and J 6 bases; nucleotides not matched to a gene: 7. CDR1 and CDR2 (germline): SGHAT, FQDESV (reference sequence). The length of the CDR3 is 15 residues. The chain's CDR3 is CASSFRDRGRDGYTF. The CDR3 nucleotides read TGTGCCAGCAGCTTCCGGGACAGGGGACGTGATGGCTACACCTTC.